The 5 T cell receptor beta chains reported below all come from one sample, sequenced in a study of cytomegalovirus exposure and HLA in healthy donors. PCR primers comprised 60 Vbeta and 13 Jbeta primers. The repertoire was sequenced with immunoSEQ multiplex PCR; TCRdb's copy has only in-frame clones and lacks some. The sample contains over 120,000 clones, roughly 80% of which appear only once. The sequencing input was PBMCs. The receptors derive from a man aged 35 to 55 in good health and CMV-seronegative.

V and J are TRBV7-2 and TRBJ1-5; perhaps TRBD1 as D (6 bases). Trimming took 4 bases from V and 3 from J, leaving 13 bases between them. The CDR3 is 15 residues long. Germline loops: CDR1 SGHTA, CDR2 FQGNSA. The CDR3 protein is CASSSQTGNNQPQHF. In nucleotides, the CDR3 is TGTGCCAGCAGCTCCCAAACAGGGAACAATCAGCCCCAGCATTTT.

The rearrangement joins TRBV27 to TRBJ1-1, with D tentatively TRBD1 (6 bases). Per the germline V gene, CDR1 is MNHEY and CDR2 is SMNVEV (reference sequence). The CDR3 has 15 amino acids. With 6 bases removed from V and 1 base from J, the gap between germline ends came to 15 bases. As DNA, the CDR3 is TGTGCCAGCAGACGAGGATGGACAGCGAACACTGAAGCTTTCTTT. Translation: CASRRGWTANTEAFF.

The CDR3 spells CSSGTGGGYTF. The CDR3 DNA reads as TGCAGCTCTGGGACAGGAGGTGGCTACACCTTC. V usage is TRBV29-1 and J usage is TRBJ1-2; 8 positions match TRBD1. Germline V gene data show CDR1 as SQVTM and CDR2 as ANQGSEA. V lost 8 bases and J lost 7; bases outside the gene matches: 6. The CDR3 extends over 11 amino acids.

The rearrangement joins TRBV18 to TRBJ1-4; unclear D gene. The CDR3 sequence is 16 residues long. Germline V gene lookup returns CDR1 KGHSH and CDR2 LQKENI. V shed 0 bases and J shed 3 bases, with 11 bases lying between them. For the CDR3, the DNA is TGTGCCAGCTCACCACCTCGGGAGGGCTCTAATGAAAAACTGTTTTTT. This gives the protein CASSPPREGSNEKLFF. Full variable domain (rest looked up from reference TRBV18 and TRBJ1-4): NAGVMQNPRHLVRRRGQEARLRCSPMKGHSHVYWYRQLPEEGLKFMVYLQKENIIDESGMPKERFSAEFPKEGPSILRIQQVVRGDSAAYFCASSPPREGSNEKLFFGSGTQLSVL.

V and J are TRBV10-3 and TRBJ1-1; D is unresolved. CDR1 ENHRY and CDR2 SYGVKD come from the germline V gene. Trimming took off 10 bases at V and 3 bases at J, with 18 bases between the two ends. The CDR3 is made up of 14 amino acids. The CDR3 coding sequence is TGTGCCACCATGGAGAGGGAGGTCGACACTGAAGCTTTCTTT. This sequence encodes CATMEREVDTEAFF.